Listed below are T cell receptor beta chains from one sample, sequenced in a study of CD8+ T cells in alopecia areata. The data were produced by immunoSEQ multiplex PCR, yet TCRdb's version contains in-frame clones alone and is incomplete. This table has more than 200,000 clones, approximately 67% appearing once. This specimen consisted of CD4+ T cells sorted from blood, obtained around week 42, from a patient treated with tofacitinib. The receptors were sampled from a human donor with alopecia areata. The CDR3 runs from the conserved cysteine through the conserved F or W. Each record gives: D gene, CDR3 length, clone size, J gene, V gene, CDR3 DNA, CDR3 protein. D genes are given only for firm matches. Not every row has a clone size; where given, it reads once, few, many or a size class.

d_call: NA; cdr3_length: 17; clone_size: few; j_call: TRBJ2-4; v_call: TRBV5-6; cdr3_nt: TGTGCCAGCAGCTATCCCTGGGGGGGCAGTGGCAAAAACATTCAGTACTTC; cdr3_aa: CASSYPWGGSGKNIQYF
d_call: NA; cdr3_length: 11; clone_size: NA; j_call: TRBJ1-2; v_call: TRBV9; cdr3_nt: TGTGCCAGCAGCGTAGCGCCGGGCTACACCTTC; cdr3_aa: CASSVAPGYTF
d_call: TRBD1; cdr3_length: 13; clone_size: NA; j_call: TRBJ1-1; v_call: TRBV29-1; cdr3_nt: TGCAGCGCCGGGACAGTCATGAACACTGAAGCTTTCTTT; cdr3_aa: CSAGTVMNTEAFF
d_call: TRBD1; cdr3_length: 15; clone_size: NA; j_call: TRBJ2-3; v_call: TRBV11-2; cdr3_nt: TGTGCCAGCAGCTTCTCTGGGGGACAGGCAGATACGCAGTATTTT; cdr3_aa: CASSFSGGQADTQYF
d_call: NA; cdr3_length: 16; clone_size: NA; j_call: TRBJ2-3; v_call: TRBV5-6; cdr3_nt: TGTGCCAGCAGCACTACCACCGCTAGCGCAGCCCATACGCAGTATTTT; cdr3_aa: CASSTTTASAAHTQYF
d_call: TRBD2; cdr3_length: 16; clone_size: once; j_call: TRBJ2-7; v_call: TRBV10-3; cdr3_nt: TGTGCCATCAGTGATATCCGGAACGGGGGGGAAGACGAGCAGTACTTC; cdr3_aa: CAISDIRNGGEDEQYF
d_call: TRBD1; cdr3_length: 14; clone_size: NA; j_call: TRBJ1-1; v_call: TRBV10-3; cdr3_nt: TGTGCCATCAGCCCGGGACAGGGGAGGACTGAAGCTTTCTTT; cdr3_aa: CAISPGQGRTEAFF
d_call: TRBD1; cdr3_length: 16; clone_size: few; j_call: TRBJ1-3; v_call: TRBV18; cdr3_nt: TGTGCCAGCTCACGAGGACAGGTTACCTCTGGAAACACCATATATTTT; cdr3_aa: CASSRGQVTSGNTIYF
d_call: NA; cdr3_length: 11; clone_size: NA; j_call: TRBJ2-5; v_call: TRBV11-2; cdr3_nt: TGTGCCAGCAGTCAAGGAGAGACCCAGTACTTC; cdr3_aa: CASSQGETQYF
d_call: NA; cdr3_length: 13; clone_size: NA; j_call: TRBJ2-7; v_call: TRBV10-3; cdr3_nt: TGTGCCATCAGTGAGTCGGGTCCCTACGAGCAGTACTTC; cdr3_aa: CAISESGPYEQYF
d_call: NA; cdr3_length: 14; clone_size: NA; j_call: TRBJ2-3; v_call: TRBV9; cdr3_nt: TGTGCCAGCAGCGTAGAGGACTTAACAGATACGCAGTATTTT; cdr3_aa: CASSVEDLTDTQYF
d_call: TRBD1; cdr3_length: 15; clone_size: few; j_call: TRBJ1-6; v_call: TRBV9; cdr3_nt: TGTGCCAGCAGCGTAGACACAGGGGGAACTTCACCCCTCCACTTT; cdr3_aa: CASSVDTGGTSPLHF
d_call: TRBD1; cdr3_length: 16; clone_size: NA; j_call: TRBJ1-2; v_call: TRBV28; cdr3_nt: TGTGCCAGCAGTTCGTCGACAGGGATATCTAACTATGGCTACACCTTC; cdr3_aa: CASSSSTGISNYGYTF
d_call: TRBD1; cdr3_length: 17; clone_size: NA; j_call: TRBJ2-3; v_call: TRBV11-2; cdr3_nt: TGTGCCAGCAGATCTTCCCGAGGGACAGGGGGCACAGATACGCAGTATTTT; cdr3_aa: CASRSSRGTGGTDTQYF
d_call: TRBD1; cdr3_length: 16; clone_size: NA; j_call: TRBJ2-1; v_call: TRBV5-1; cdr3_nt: TGCGCCAGCAGCTTGTTTACCGGGACAGGGGTCTATGAGCAGTTCTTC; cdr3_aa: CASSLFTGTGVYEQFF
d_call: TRBD1; cdr3_length: 15; clone_size: NA; j_call: TRBJ1-1; v_call: TRBV2; cdr3_nt: TGTGCCAGCAACCGGGACAGGGAGTTGAGTACTGAAGCTTTCTTT; cdr3_aa: CASNRDRELSTEAFF
d_call: NA; cdr3_length: 12; clone_size: once; j_call: TRBJ1-2; v_call: TRBV29-1; cdr3_nt: TGCAGCGCCAAGGTAACAGACTATGGCTACACCTTC; cdr3_aa: CSAKVTDYGYTF
d_call: TRBD1; cdr3_length: 14; clone_size: NA; j_call: TRBJ1-1; v_call: TRBV9; cdr3_nt: TGTGCCAGCAGCACACAGGGGATGAACACTGAAGCTTTCTTT; cdr3_aa: CASSTQGMNTEAFF
d_call: NA; cdr3_length: 16; clone_size: few; j_call: TRBJ2-7; v_call: TRBV4-3; cdr3_nt: TGCGCCAGCAGCCAAGACCTTTATAGCCTCTCCTACGAGCAGTACTTC; cdr3_aa: CASSQDLYSLSYEQYF
d_call: NA; cdr3_length: 15; clone_size: few; j_call: TRBJ1-5; v_call: TRBV29-1; cdr3_nt: TGCAGCCTCGGCGGGACGCCAATTAGCAATCAGCCCCAGCATTTT; cdr3_aa: CSLGGTPISNQPQHF
d_call: NA; cdr3_length: 15; clone_size: NA; j_call: TRBJ2-7; v_call: TRBV4-2; cdr3_nt: TGTGCCAGCAGCCAAGACCAACTAGGGAACTACGAGCAGTACTTC; cdr3_aa: CASSQDQLGNYEQYF
d_call: NA; cdr3_length: 11; clone_size: once; j_call: TRBJ2-4; v_call: TRBV20-1; cdr3_nt: TGCAGTGCTAGTTCCCGGGGACACGAGTACTTC; cdr3_aa: CSASSRGHEYF
d_call: NA; cdr3_length: 13; clone_size: NA; j_call: TRBJ2-3; v_call: TRBV7-2; cdr3_nt: TGTGCCAGCGCGGCAGGGATAGTAGATACGCAGTATTTT; cdr3_aa: CASAAGIVDTQYF
d_call: NA; cdr3_length: 12; clone_size: NA; j_call: TRBJ2-1; v_call: TRBV5-6; cdr3_nt: TGTGCCAGCAGCTCGGATTTCAATGAGCAGTTCTTC; cdr3_aa: CASSSDFNEQFF
d_call: NA; cdr3_length: 16; clone_size: NA; j_call: TRBJ2-6; v_call: TRBV4-3; cdr3_nt: TGCGCCAGCAGCCAGGGACAAGCCTCTGGGGCCAACGTCCTGACTTTC; cdr3_aa: CASSQGQASGANVLTF
d_call: NA; cdr3_length: 12; clone_size: NA; j_call: TRBJ1-2; v_call: TRBV30; cdr3_nt: TGTGCCTGGAGTGTACATGGGGAAGGCTACACCTTC; cdr3_aa: CAWSVHGEGYTF
d_call: NA; cdr3_length: 16; clone_size: once; j_call: TRBJ2-5; v_call: TRBV27; cdr3_nt: TGTGCCAGCAGTTCGTTAACAGGGACGAAAATAGAGACCCAGTACTTC; cdr3_aa: CASSSLTGTKIETQYF
d_call: NA; cdr3_length: 15; clone_size: NA; j_call: TRBJ1-1; v_call: TRBV25-1; cdr3_nt: TGTGCCAGCAGGAGCCCAGGACGAATGAACACTGAAGCTTTCTTT; cdr3_aa: CASRSPGRMNTEAFF